The present entry profiles one T cell receptor beta chain with its context. The CDR3 is 17 amino acids. Germline loops: CDR1 MDHEN, CDR2 SYDVKM. V was clipped by 3 bases and J by 0 bases, with 12 bases between them. This sample is drawn from a study of blood T cell repertoires in COVID-19. Study-level background: PBMCs, B-cell-depleted T cells, or T cells provided the cDNA or gDNA that made up the material.

Original processing methods: Researchers report that nucleated cell counts were estimated from reference gene primer amplification. The assay was immunoSEQ multiplex PCR, and TCRdb's table has in-frame clones only and misses some. From that table come the V and J calls and clone size; the DNA was used to work out D and trimming. In the table there are 250,000 to 350,000 clones, around 89% of which are singletons. This receptor was obtained from a young man with acute or convalescent COVID-19. The chain uses TRBV28 and TRBJ2-6; D is unresolved. Sequenced input: peripheral blood. The CDR3 nucleotides are TGTGCCAGCAGTTTGGGCCACAGTTTCTCTGGGGCCAACGTCCTGACTTTC. Its protein product is CASSLGHSFSGANVLTF. Combining the CDR3 with reference TRBV28 and TRBJ2-6 gives the whole variable domain DVKVTQSSRYLVKRTGEKVFLECVQDMDHENMFWYRQDPGLGLRLIYFSYDVKMKEKGDIPEGYSVSREKKERFSLILESASTNQTSMYLCASSLGHSFSGANVLTFGAGSRLTVL.